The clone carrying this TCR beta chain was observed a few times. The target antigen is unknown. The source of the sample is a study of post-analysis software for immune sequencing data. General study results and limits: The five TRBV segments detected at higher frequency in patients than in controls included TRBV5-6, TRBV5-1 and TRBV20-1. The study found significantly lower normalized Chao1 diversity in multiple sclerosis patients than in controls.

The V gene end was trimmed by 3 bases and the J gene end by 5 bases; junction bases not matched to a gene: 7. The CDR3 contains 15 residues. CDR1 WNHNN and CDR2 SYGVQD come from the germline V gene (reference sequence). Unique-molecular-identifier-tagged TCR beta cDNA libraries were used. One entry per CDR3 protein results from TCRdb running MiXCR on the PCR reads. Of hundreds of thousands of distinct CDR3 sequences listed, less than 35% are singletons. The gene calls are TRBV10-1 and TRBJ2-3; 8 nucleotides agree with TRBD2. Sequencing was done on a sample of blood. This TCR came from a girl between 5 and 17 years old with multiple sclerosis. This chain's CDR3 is CASSDRRGARDTQYF. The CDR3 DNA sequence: TGCGCCAGCAGTGATCGGCGGGGGGCGAGAGATACGCAGTATTTT.